This paragraph reports one T cell receptor beta chain. As yet, its antigen is unknown. These data belong to a study of vaccination and CD4 T cells after COVID-19. About the study: Taking of post-vaccine samples occurred a median around 70 days after dose two (range 14 to 241).

The Oncomine TCR Beta short-read assay generated sequence data from the DNA of cultured CD4+ T cells. MiXCR was run by TCRdb on the PCR reads, yielding one entry per CDR3 protein. The sample holds about 11,000 distinct CDR3 sequences; 45% are singletons and the top ten take around 22%. The treatment: approximately nine-day PBMC culture with coronavirus spike peptide pools or control peptides (ViraFEST assay). Per germline, CDR1 SEHNR and CDR2 FQNEAQ (reference sequence). Trimming cost V 7 bases and J 3 bases, with 13 bases left between them. The CDR3 runs 13 residues. Source: cultured CD4+ T cells from blood, taken after SARS-CoV-2 vaccination. The TCR sequence derives from a human donor with COVID-19. The V call is TRBV7-9, the J call TRBJ2-7; D not certain. Here the CDR3 reads CASTGLGHYEQYF. The CDR3 DNA reads TGTGCCAGCACCGGGCTAGGCCACTACGAGCAGTACTTC.